A selection of T cell receptor beta chains follows, all from one sample in a study of blood T cell repertoires in COVID-19. The assay was immunoSEQ multiplex PCR, and TCRdb's table has in-frame clones only and misses some. Among 150,000 to 200,000 clones, approximately 90% were seen once, and the ten largest hold under 30%. Sequenced input: PBMCs or T cells enriched from blood (not recorded which). These receptors were obtained from a woman in her forties in a cohort exposed to, infected with or recovered from COVID-19 (not recorded which). CDR3s include the opening cysteine and the closing phenylalanine or tryptophan.

v_call	j_call	cdr3_length	cdr3_aa
TRBV4-1	TRBJ2-7	13	CASSRTADYEQYF
TRBV27	TRBJ1-2	17	CASSLTYRVGTNYGYTF
TRBV10-3	TRBJ2-2	16	CAIRRTSGGFTGELFF
TRBV15	TRBJ1-5	16	CAIGQDPDRVNQPQHF
TRBV4-1	TRBJ2-7	15	CATAARLDGPYEQYF
TRBV16	TRBJ1-1	18	CASSQSLQAEAGDTEAFF
TRBV18	TRBJ2-7	16	CASSPRRGSPLYEQYF
TRBV24-1	TRBJ2-1	15	CATSDGGSSYNEQFF
TRBV3-1/TRBV3-2	TRBJ1-2	15	CASSQDDRANYGYTF
TRBV5-1	TRBJ2-5	15	CASSLARLVQETQYF
TRBV19	TRBJ2-2	16	CATRSGRQANTGELFF
TRBV4-1	TRBJ2-3	19	CASSPHPSGSVSGTDTQYF
TRBV6-5	TRBJ1-1	13	CASNQDGGTEAFF
TRBV19	TRBJ1-3	17	CASTQGRDRGSGNTIYF
TRBV29-1	TRBJ2-3	17	CSVEESSGGPPPDTQYF
TRBV2	TRBJ1-6	14	CASSNEVARSPLHF
TRBV10-3	TRBJ1-2	15	CAISESGGISYGYTF
TRBV2	TRBJ2-5	13	CASSLQGGETQYF
TRBV3-1/TRBV3-2	TRBJ1-2	14	CASSQGAGAPGYTF
TRBV18	TRBJ1-6	16	CASSPRPGGENSPLHF
TRBV5-4	TRBJ2-2	15	CASSLGGQDTGELFF
TRBV2	TRBJ2-1	15	CASSDGGGVYNEQFF
TRBV7-9	TRBJ2-3	16	CASSLNRGGSTDTQYF
TRBV5-1	TRBJ1-2	13	CASSGPEGYGYTF
TRBV4-1	TRBJ2-7	13	CASSQFRAREQYF
TRBV9	TRBJ2-1	15	CASSVGRVPYNEQFF
TRBV28	TRBJ2-1	13	CASSLGTKNEQFF
TRBV29-1	TRBJ1-2	13	CSVVGLDSYGYTF
TRBV2	TRBJ2-7	16	CASRRAGGPLGYEQYF
TRBV28	TRBJ1-2	15	CASSSPGQGLTGYTF
TRBV5-1	TRBJ1-2	13	CASSLSAGRDYTF
TRBV13	TRBJ2-5	15	CASSLGMRALGTQYF
TRBV6-1	TRBJ1-1	17	CASSEVPGQGRGYEAFF
TRBV21-1	TRBJ2-7	15	CASSKRRVGFYEQYF
TRBV15	TRBJ1-2	15	CATSRAGTGNYGYTF
TRBV13	TRBJ2-5	15	CASSSGLATRETQYF
TRBV27	TRBJ1-2	15	CASSLWGGLEYGYTF
TRBV5-1	TRBJ2-3	15	CASSWGDWRGDTQYF
TRBV4-1	TRBJ1-2	16	CASSQEEGQINYGYTF
TRBV28	TRBJ1-1	15	CASSFPTGLNTEAFF
TRBV4-1	TRBJ2-2	15	CASSQEGRGRGELFF
TRBV15	TRBJ1-1	13	CATSKGLDTEAFF
TRBV5-5	TRBJ2-1	13	CASRLAGNNEQFF
TRBV21-1	TRBJ1-1	16	CASSGLQDGLNTEAFF
TRBV27	TRBJ2-2	14	CASSFRTVTGELFF
TRBV19	TRBJ1-2	14	CASRKTGEFYGYTF